This TCR beta chain was sequenced during a study of shared clonotypes between healthy human individuals. Here immunoSEQ multiplex PCR was the method, and the copy in TCRdb shows in-frame clones only, minus some. The sample carries 900,000 to 1,200,000 clones, approximately 80% recorded once. Those who donated were healthy HIV-negative adults, with no recent acute infections or vaccinations reported. The specimen sequenced was memory CD4+ T cells from PBMCs. Documented subset: CD45RA-negative fraction. The receptor comes from a man aged 18 to 30 in good health. Some clones in this sample may be carry-over from other donors' samples.

The CDR3: CAAGQGAGGPQHF. The CDR3, as DNA: TGTGCCGCGGGACAGGGGGCGGGTGGGCCCCAGCATTTT. The rearrangement uses TRBV28 and TRBJ1-5; 12 bases are shared with TRBD1. Looked up from germline, CDR1 is MDHEN and CDR2 is SYDVKM. V dropped 11 bases and J dropped 9; count of bases not matched to a gene: 8. This CDR3 comprises 13 residues.